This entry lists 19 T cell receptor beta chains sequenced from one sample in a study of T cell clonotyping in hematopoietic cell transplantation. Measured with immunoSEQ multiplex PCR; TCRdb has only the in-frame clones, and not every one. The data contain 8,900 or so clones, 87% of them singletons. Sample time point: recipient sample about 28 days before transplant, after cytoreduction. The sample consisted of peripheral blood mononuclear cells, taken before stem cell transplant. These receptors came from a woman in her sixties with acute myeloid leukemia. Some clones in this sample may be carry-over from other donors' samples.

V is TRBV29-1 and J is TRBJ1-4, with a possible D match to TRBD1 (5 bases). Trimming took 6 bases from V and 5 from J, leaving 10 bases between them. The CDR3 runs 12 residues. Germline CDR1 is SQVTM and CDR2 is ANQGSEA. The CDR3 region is CSVGTGNEKLFF. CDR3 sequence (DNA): TGCAGCGTGGGGACGGGAAATGAAAAACTGTTTTTT.

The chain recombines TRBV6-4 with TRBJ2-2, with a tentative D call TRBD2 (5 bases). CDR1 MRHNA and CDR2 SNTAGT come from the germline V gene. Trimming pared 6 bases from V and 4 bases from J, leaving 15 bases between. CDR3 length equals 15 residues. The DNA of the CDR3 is TGTGCCAGCAGCGCGGGTGTGAGTGGCACCGGGGAGCTGTTTTTT. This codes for CASSAGVSGTGELFF.

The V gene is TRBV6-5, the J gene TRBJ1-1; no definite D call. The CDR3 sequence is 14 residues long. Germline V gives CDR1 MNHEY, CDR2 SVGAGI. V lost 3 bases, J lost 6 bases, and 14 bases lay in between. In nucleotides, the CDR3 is TGTGCCAGCAGTTATGGGGTAGGGTCCGCTGAAGCTTTCTTT. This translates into CASSYGVGSAEAFF.

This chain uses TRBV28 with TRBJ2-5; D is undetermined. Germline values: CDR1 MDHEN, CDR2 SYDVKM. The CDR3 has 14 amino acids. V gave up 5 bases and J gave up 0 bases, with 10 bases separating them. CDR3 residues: CASSVRTYQETQYF. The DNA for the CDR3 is TGTGCCAGCAGTGTACGGACGTACCAAGAGACCCAGTACTTC.

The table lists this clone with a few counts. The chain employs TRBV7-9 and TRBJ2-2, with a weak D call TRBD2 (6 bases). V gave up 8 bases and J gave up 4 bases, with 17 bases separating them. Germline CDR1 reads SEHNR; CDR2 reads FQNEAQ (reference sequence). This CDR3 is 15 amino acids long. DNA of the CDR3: TGTGCCAGCGGGTCACCGGGACTTCGCACCGGGGAGCTGTTTTTT. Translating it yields CASGSPGLRTGELFF. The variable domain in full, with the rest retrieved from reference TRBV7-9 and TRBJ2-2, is DTGVSQNPRHKITKRGQNVTFRCDPISEHNRLYWYRQTLGQGPEFLTYFQNEAQLEKSRLLSDRFSAERPKGSFSTLEIQRTEQGDSAMYLCASGSPGLRTGELFFGEGSRLTVL.

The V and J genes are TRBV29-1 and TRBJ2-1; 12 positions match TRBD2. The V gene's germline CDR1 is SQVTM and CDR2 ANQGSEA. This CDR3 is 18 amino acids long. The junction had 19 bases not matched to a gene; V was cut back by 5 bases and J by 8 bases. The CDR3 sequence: CSVLGGLAGGPVGYEQFF. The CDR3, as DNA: TGCAGCGTTCTGGGGGGGCTAGCGGGAGGGCCGGTGGGATATGAGCAGTTCTTC.

In DNA form, the CDR3 reads TGCGCCAGCAGCCAAGATTCGCGGGAGAGTGCCTACGAGCAGTACTTC. Protein: CASSQDSRESAYEQYF. This rearrangement joins TRBV4-1 to TRBJ2-7, with 7 nucleotides matching TRBD2. Germline V CDR1 and CDR2: MGHRA, YSYEKL. J lost 2 bases, V lost 0 bases, and 7 bases had no gene match. CDR3 length equals 16 residues.

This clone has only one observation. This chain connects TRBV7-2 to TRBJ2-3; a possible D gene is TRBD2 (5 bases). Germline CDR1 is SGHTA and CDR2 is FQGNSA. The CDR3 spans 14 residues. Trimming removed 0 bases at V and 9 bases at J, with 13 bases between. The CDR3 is CASSLALGAYTQYF. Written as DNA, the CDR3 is TGTGCCAGCAGCTTAGCGCTGGGAGCGTACACGCAGTATTTT.

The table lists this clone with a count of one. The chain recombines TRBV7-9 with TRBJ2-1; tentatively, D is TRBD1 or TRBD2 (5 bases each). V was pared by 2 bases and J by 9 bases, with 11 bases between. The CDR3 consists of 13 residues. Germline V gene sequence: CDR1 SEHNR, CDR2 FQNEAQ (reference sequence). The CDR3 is CASSLIQDFEQFF. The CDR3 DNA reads TGTGCCAGCAGCTTAATACAGGACTTTGAGCAGTTCTTC. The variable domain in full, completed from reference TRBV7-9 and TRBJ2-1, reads DTGVSQNPRHKITKRGQNVTFRCDPISEHNRLYWYRQTLGQGPEFLTYFQNEAQLEKSRLLSDRFSAERPKGSFSTLEIQRTEQGDSAMYLCASSLIQDFEQFFGPGTRLTVL.

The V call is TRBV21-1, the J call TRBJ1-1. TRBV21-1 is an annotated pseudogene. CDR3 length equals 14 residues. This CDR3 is CASSPLPPGTEAFF. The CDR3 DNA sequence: TGTGCCAGCAGCCCCCTTCCCCCAGGGACCGAAGCTTTCTTT.

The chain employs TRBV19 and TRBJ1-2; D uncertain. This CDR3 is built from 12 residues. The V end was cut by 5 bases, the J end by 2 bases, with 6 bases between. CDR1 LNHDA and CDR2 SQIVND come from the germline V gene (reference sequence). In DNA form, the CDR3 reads TGTGCCAGTAGTCCAGAAAACTATGGCTACACCTTC. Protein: CASSPENYGYTF.

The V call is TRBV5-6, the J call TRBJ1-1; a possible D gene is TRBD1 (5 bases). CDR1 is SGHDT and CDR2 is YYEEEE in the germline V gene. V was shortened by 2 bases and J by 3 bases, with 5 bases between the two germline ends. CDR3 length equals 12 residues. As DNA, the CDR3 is TGTGCCAGCAGCTTCAGGGACACTGAAGCTTTCTTT. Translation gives CASSFRDTEAFF. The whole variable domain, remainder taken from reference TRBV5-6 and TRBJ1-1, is DAGVTQSPTHLIKTRGQQVTLRCSPKSGHDTVSWYQQALGQGPQFIFQYYEEEERQRGNFPDRFSGHQFPNYSSELNVNALLLGDSALYLCASSFRDTEAFFGQGTRLTVV.

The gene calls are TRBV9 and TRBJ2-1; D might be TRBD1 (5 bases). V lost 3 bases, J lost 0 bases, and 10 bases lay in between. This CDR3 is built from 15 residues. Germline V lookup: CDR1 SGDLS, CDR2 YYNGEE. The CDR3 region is CASSAQGNSYNEQFF. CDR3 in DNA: TGTGCCAGCAGCGCTCAGGGAAACTCCTACAATGAGCAGTTCTTC.

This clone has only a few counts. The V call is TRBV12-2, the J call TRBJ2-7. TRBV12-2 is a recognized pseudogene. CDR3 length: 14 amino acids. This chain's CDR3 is CASRLREGSAEQYV. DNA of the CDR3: TGTGCAAGTCGCTTACGCGAGGGGAGCGCTGAGCAGTACGTC.

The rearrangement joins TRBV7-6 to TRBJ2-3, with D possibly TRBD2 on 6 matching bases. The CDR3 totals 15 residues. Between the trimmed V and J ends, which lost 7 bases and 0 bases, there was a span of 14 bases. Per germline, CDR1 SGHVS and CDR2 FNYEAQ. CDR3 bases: TGTGCCAGCACCAGACTAAGCGGGAGCACAGATACGCAGTATTTT. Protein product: CASTRLSGSTDTQYF.

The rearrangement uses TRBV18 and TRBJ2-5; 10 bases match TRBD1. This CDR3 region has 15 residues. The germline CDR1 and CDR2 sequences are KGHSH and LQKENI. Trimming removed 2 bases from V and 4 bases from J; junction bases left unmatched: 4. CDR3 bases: TGTGCCAGCTCACCATTGACAGGGGGCGGAGAGACCCAGTACTTC. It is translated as CASSPLTGGGETQYF.

Here the CDR3 reads CASNPVTTPTDTQYF. The CDR3, as DNA: TGTGCCAGCAATCCCGTGACTACACCCACAGATACGCAGTATTTT. The genes are TRBV27 and TRBJ2-3, with a weak D call TRBD2 (5 bases). V lost 7 bases, J lost 2 bases, and 16 bases lay in between. CDR1 MNHEY and CDR2 SMNVEV come from the germline V gene (reference sequence). The CDR3 sequence is 15 residues long.

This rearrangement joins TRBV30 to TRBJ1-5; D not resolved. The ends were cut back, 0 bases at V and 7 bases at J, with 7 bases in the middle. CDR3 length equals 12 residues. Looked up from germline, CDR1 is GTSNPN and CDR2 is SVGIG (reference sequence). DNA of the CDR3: TGTGCCTGGAGTGTAGGAGGACAGCCCCAGCATTTT. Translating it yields CAWSVGGQPQHF.

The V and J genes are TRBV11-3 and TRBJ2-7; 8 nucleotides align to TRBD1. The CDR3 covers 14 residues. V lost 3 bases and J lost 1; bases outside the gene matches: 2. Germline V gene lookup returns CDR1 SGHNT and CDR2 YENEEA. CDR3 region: CASSLGDRSYEQYF. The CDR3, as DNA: TGTGCCAGCAGCTTGGGGGACAGGTCCTACGAGCAGTACTTC.